This T cell receptor beta chain came from a study of T cell responses to AZD1222 COVID-19 vaccine. Study conclusions and caveats: Targets within unmutated variant regions were reportedly found for nearly half of spike-specific TCRs. Repertoire sampling happened only post peak T cell response.

With respect to this clone: The antigen is not known.

V lost 3 bases and J lost 4, with 9 bases in between. The CDR3 has 14 amino acids. In germline, CDR1 is SNHLY, CDR2 FYNNEI. Sequencing used immunoSEQ multiplex PCR; TCRdb keeps in-frame clones, though not all of them. Among fewer than 120,000 clones listed, around 93% were seen once. The sequencing here drew on peripheral blood, taken on day 0 of AZD1222 vaccination. This chain uses TRBV2 with TRBJ2-2; no clear D gene. The TCR sequence derives from an adult in good health. CDR3 sequence: CASSDSATTGELFF. CDR3 coding DNA: TGTGCCAGCAGTGATTCAGCCACCACCGGGGAGCTGTTTTTT.